One T cell receptor beta chain is described in this entry. Its recognized antigen is unknown. Qualities for individual bases were not recorded, and no much larger clone is one base off. Libraries were made using 5' RACE. Sequenced on a NextSeq 500. In the TCR library protocol, a unique molecular identifier was attached to each TCR cDNA molecule so that PCR and sequencing errors could be corrected. Under the source paper's analysis protocol: TCR identification, UMI-based error correction and CDR3 extraction were all carried out with Decombinator tools. TCRs above a frequency of 2 per 1,000, corresponding to the top 1% of the tumor frequency distribution, were defined as expanded. Rényi diversity was computed with the R vegan package after subsampling each repertoire 100 times to 5,000 TCRs. To build CDR3 similarity networks, amino acid triplet string-kernel similarity was used, and CDR3s were connected when their pairwise similarity was above 0.82. Clones were called with MiXCR by TCRdb after fastp trimmed the public reads at Q25, and only in-frame beta chains were retained. Each CDR3 protein gets just one entry, which takes the most common genes and DNA from the rows behind it. These V and J calls originate from TCRdb's pipeline instead of the authors' own analysis. Counted in this sample were around 110,000 distinct CDR3 sequences; about 12% of them appeared once. The top ten clonotypes cover around a sixth of the sample.

V gives up 0 bases and J gives up 3 bases, and the segment between their germline ends measures 9 bases. The germline V gene yields SGHRS for CDR1 and YFSETQ for CDR2. Inclusive of the bounding cysteine and phenylalanine, the CDR3 is 14 residues long. Only the CDR3 part of the read is kept: 42 bases, read in frame from the first base. The data originate from a study of spatial heterogeneity in lung cancer (dated by TCRdb to between 2018 and 2020). About the study as a whole: The donors were some 72 patients from the lung TRACERx cohort who had early-stage, untreated non-small cell lung cancer. TCR repertoire features were related to nonsynonymous mutation counts determined by whole-exome sequencing of tumor tissue. In the raw uncorrected reads, each unique combination of TCR and UMI appeared more than ten times on average. Follow-up PBMC samples were sequenced whenever available, with the median time to follow-up being approximately two years after resection. In non-small cell lung cancer, the study made a quantitative comparison of TCR alpha and beta repertoires among multiple tumor regions, matched nontumor lung and blood. At surgery, both alpha and beta chains were TCR-sequenced in approximately 210 tumor regions, some 64 matched nontumor lung samples and around 50 PBMC samples. More beta-chain than alpha-chain transcripts were consistently detected, likely reflecting higher beta-chain transcript abundance.

Study-level results and caveats: Additional single-cell paired TCR alpha and beta sequencing was considered necessary to confirm, at a functional level, the hypothesis that regional TCRs recognize regional mutations. Ubiquitous expanded tumor TCRs were found in blood more often at tumor resection than at routine follow-up. Only 14 patients were included in comparisons of baseline and follow-up blood repertoires.

The intended sense of this specimen's time point label: blood at routine non-recurrence follow-up after resection. Whole RNA extracted from tumor and nontumor lung tissue, or from cryopreserved PBMC samples, was used for TCR sequencing without cell sorting. Only patients for whom sufficient RNA was available from at least two tumor regions were selected for TCR sequencing. The chain is encoded by TRBV5-1 joined to TRBJ1-2, with no confidently assigned D gene. The material sequenced was PBMCs, taken at follow-up. This receptor was identified in a male donor with early-stage non-small cell lung cancer. The CDR3 region has the sequence CASSLVARDYGYTF. At the DNA level, the sequence is TGCGCCAGCAGCTTGGTGGCAAGGGACTATGGCTACACCTTC.